These 8 T cell receptor beta chains were sequenced from one sample in a study of cytomegalovirus exposure and HLA in healthy donors. Assay used: immunoSEQ multiplex PCR; TCRdb lists only in-frame clones, some missing. The table lists 100,000 to 150,000 clones, around 86% of them singletons. Material: PBMCs. These receptors were obtained from a woman aged 18-30 years in good health and CMV-seronegative.

The chain has TRBV19 and TRBJ2-7, with 10 bases lining up with TRBD1. J gave up 3 bases and V 5 bases, and 10 bases lay outside the gene matches. The length of the CDR3 is 16 residues. Germline CDR1 LNHDA, CDR2 SQIVND (reference sequence). CDR3 nucleotides: TGTGCCAGTAGTTATGCTCTCAGGGACAGGGGCTACGAGCAGTACTTC. As protein: CASSYALRDRGYEQYF.

The V gene is TRBV4-1, the J gene TRBJ2-1; D is possibly TRBD1 (5 bases). There are 18 residues in the CDR3. Germline CDR1 and CDR2: MGHRA and YSYEKL. The V end was cut by 4 bases, the J end by 5 bases, with 24 bases between. As DNA, the CDR3 is TGCGCCAGCAGCCTCCCCTGGCCCCCAGCAGGGTCCCACAATGAGCAGTTCTTC. Translated: CASSLPWPPAGSHNEQFF.

The J gene is TRBJ1-2, the V gene TRBV5-1, with a possible D match to TRBD1 (5 bases). The CDR3 consists of 14 residues. V lost 3 bases to trimming and J lost 5 bases, with 14 bases between them. Germline-derived CDR1 and CDR2 are SGHRS and YFSETQ. The CDR3 nucleotides are TGCGCCAGCAGCTGGGGGGAGGAGGAGTATGGCTACACCTTC. Amino acid sequence: CASSWGEEEYGYTF. The full variable domain, in which reference TRBV5-1 and TRBJ1-2 provide the parts outside the CDR3, is KAGVTQTPRYLIKTRGQQVTLSCSPISGHRSVSWYQQTPGQGLQFLFEYFSETQRNKGNFPGRFSGRQFSNSRSEMNVSTLELGDSALYLCASSWGEEEYGYTFGSGTRLTVV.

CDR3 sequence: CASSAGNQPQHF. In DNA form, the CDR3 reads TGTGCCAGTAGTGCAGGGAATCAGCCCCAGCATTTT. The J gene is TRBJ1-5, the V gene TRBV19; maybe TRBD1 (5 bases). Germline CDR1 and CDR2: LNHDA and SQIVND (reference sequence). V lost 5 bases to trimming and J lost 4 bases, with 6 bases between them. The CDR3 spans 12 residues.

CDR3 nucleotides: TGTGCCAGCAGCGGACTGGGACAGGGTCCTCTTTACCAGTACTTC. This encodes CASSGLGQGPLYQYF. The J gene is TRBJ2-7, the V gene TRBV7-9; TRBD1 matches 9 bases. J lost 10 bases, V lost 5 bases, and 15 bases had no gene match. CDR1 and CDR2 from the germline V gene are SEHNR and FQNEAQ (reference sequence). This CDR3 region has 15 residues.

The chain carries TRBV7-3 and TRBJ2-1, with 11 bases that match TRBD2. The CDR3 has 15 residues. The trim removed 5 bases at V and 7 bases at J, leaving 7 bases unmatched. Germline V gives CDR1 SGHTA, CDR2 FQGTGA. Written as DNA, the CDR3 is TGTGCCAGCAGCAACTTAGCGGGAGGGTCAAATGAGCAGTTCTTC. Translated, it gives CASSNLAGGSNEQFF. Full variable domain (rest looked up from reference TRBV7-3 and TRBJ2-1): GAGVSQTPSNKVTEKGKYVELRCDPISGHTALYWYRQSLGQGPEFLIYFQGTGAADDSGLPNDRFFAVRPEGSVSTLKIQRTERGDSAVYLCASSNLAGGSNEQFFGPGTRLTVL.

The genes are TRBV27 and TRBJ2-7, with 7 bases matching TRBD2. Germline CDR1 and CDR2: MNHEY and SMNVEV (reference sequence). J gave up 2 bases and V 8 bases, and 12 bases lay outside the gene matches. The CDR3 has 15 amino acids. The CDR3 nucleotides read TGTGCCAGCCGAGGACTCGAGGGAGGGGCCTACGAGCAGTACTTC. Translated, it gives CASRGLEGGAYEQYF.

The chain combines TRBV6-5 with TRBJ1-2; D perhaps matches TRBD1 (6 bases). Per germline, CDR1 MNHEY and CDR2 SVGAGI. CDR3 size: 15 residues. The V and J ends lost 0 bases and 4 bases respectively, with 12 bases between them. CDR3 in amino acids: CASSYSRGGGYGYTF. The CDR3 nucleotides read TGTGCCAGCAGTTACTCCAGGGGAGGGGGCTATGGCTACACCTTC.